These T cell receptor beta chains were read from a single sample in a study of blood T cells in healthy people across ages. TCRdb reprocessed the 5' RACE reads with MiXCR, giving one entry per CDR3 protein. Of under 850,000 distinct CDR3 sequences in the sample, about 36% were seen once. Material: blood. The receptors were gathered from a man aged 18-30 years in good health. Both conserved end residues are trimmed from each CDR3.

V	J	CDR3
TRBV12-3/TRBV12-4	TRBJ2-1	ASRIGNERF
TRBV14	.	ASSARGDAAETQY
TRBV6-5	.	ASSRGAYNEQY
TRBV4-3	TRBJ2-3	ASSQESASGVTDTQY
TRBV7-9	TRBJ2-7	ASSEGRSEQY
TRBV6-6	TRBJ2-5	ASSPSQGRPQETQY
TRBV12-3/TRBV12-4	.	ASTGGVQETQY
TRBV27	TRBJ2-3	ASSLGGDGDTQY
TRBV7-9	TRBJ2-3	ASSLVSRGTDTQY
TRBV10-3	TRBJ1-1	AISGTGGVNTEAF
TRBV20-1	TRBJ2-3	SARAPQGDTQY
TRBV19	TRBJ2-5	ATKSRQGVETQY
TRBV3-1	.	ASSQDVADVWTSSYNEQY
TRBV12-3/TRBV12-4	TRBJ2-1	ASSLWDRSNEQF
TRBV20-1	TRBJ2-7	SASGDRNYEQY
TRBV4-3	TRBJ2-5	ASSPGLAGESQETQY
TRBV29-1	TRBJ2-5	SVLEGGLLETQY
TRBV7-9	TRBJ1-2	ASSLRQGAGYGYT
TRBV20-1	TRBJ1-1	SASGGILNTEAF
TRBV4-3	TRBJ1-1	ASSQGQGMNTEAF
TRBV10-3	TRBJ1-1	AISESRSSREAF
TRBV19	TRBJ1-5	ASSIRGTLSNQPQH
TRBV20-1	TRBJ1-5	SARDESGSQPQH
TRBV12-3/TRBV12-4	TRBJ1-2	ASSLGGYGYGYT
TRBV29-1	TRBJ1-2	SVEDMGNYGYT
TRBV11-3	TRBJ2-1	ASSLSGVENEQF
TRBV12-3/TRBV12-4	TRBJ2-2	ASSQRGRLF
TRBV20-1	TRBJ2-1	SARDPGQYNEQF
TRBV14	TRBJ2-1	ASSQGESSYNEQF
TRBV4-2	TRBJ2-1	ASSQTGEQF
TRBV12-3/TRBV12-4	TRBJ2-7	ASSLFGGPPNEQY
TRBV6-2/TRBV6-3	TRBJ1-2	ASSSRTGLANYGYT
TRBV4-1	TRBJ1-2	ASSQDALRDPWNYGYT
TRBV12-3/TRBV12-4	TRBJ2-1	ASSLVGGSWVNEQF
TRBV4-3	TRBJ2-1	ASSQDDGEYDEQF
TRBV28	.	ASSELSGGVYEQY
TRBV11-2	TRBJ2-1	ASSLLASYTYNEQF
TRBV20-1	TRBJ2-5	SASKVFGDILQETQY
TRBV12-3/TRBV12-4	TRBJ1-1	TSRLQVNTEAF
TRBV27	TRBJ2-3	ASSLLGISTYTQY
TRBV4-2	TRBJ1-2	ARSRGTGDVSGYT
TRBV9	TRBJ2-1	ASSLQPGTGGMDEQF
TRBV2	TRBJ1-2	ASSPDRSNYGYT
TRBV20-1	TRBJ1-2	SARVTVNYGYT
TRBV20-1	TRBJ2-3	SASTVIGWADTQY
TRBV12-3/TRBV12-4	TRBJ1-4	ASSLLLGGEKLF
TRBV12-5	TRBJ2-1	ASGLDPSNEQF
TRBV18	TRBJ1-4	ASSPDGGAPSNEKLF
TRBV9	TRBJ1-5	ASSAGAGNQPQH
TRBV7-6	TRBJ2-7	ASSLGAALQYEQY
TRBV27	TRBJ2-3	ASSLLQGADTQY
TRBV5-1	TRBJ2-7	AGSPSTGTYEQY
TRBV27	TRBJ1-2	ASSLSKGNMYGYT
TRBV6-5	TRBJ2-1	ASRWAGGGNEQF
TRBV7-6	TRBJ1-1	ASSSIRDRITEAF
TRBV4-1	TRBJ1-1	ASSQDPRGGRVDTEAF
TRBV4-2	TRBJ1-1	ASSQDQAIGPEAF